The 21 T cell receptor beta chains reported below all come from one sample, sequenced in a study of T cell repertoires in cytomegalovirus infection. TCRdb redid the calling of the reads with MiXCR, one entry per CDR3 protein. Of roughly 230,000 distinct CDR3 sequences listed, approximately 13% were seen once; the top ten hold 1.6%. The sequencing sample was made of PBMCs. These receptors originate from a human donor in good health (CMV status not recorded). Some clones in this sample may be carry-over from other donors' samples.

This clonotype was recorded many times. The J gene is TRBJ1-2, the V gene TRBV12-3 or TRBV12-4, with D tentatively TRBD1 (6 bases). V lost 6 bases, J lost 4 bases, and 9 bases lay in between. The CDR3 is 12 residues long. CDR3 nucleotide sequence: TGTGCCAGCAGCACAGGGACCTATGGCTACACCTTC. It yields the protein CASSTGTYGYTF.

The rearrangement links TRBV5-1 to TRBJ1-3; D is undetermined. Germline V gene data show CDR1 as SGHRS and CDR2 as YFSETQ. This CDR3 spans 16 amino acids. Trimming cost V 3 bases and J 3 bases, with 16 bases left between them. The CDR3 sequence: CASSSGRILLGNTIYF. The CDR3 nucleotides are TGCGCCAGCAGCTCTGGACGGATCCTTCTTGGAAACACCATATATTTT.

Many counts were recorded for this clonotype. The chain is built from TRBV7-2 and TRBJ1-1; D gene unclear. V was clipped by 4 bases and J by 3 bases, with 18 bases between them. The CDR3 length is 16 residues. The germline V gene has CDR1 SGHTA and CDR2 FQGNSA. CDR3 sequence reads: CASSSPAYRLYTEAFF. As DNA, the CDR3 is TGTGCCAGCAGCTCTCCGGCCTATCGTCTGTACACTGAAGCTTTCTTT.

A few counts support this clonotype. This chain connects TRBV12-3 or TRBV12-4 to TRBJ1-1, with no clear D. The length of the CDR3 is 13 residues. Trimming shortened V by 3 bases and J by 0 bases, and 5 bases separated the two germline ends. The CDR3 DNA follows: TGTGCCAGCAGTTTCAACGTGAACACTGAAGCTTTCTTT. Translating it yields CASSFNVNTEAFF.

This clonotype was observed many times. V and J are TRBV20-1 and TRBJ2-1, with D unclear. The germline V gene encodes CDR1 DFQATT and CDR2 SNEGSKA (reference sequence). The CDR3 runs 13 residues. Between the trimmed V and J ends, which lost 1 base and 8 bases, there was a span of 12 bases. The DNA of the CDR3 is TGCAGTGCTAGAGGGCCGGATAGGGATGAGCAGTTCTTC. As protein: CSARGPDRDEQFF.

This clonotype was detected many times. CDR3 DNA sequence: TGTGCCACCCGGACAGGGGACTCCAACTATGGCTACACCTTC. It translates to CATRTGDSNYGYTF. The genes are TRBV6-2 or TRBV6-3 and TRBJ1-2, with 9 bases fitting TRBD1. Trimming at V came to 10 bases and at J to 2 bases, leaving 8 bases not matched to a gene. CDR3 length: 14 residues. CDR1 and CDR2 (germline): MNHEY, SVGEGT.

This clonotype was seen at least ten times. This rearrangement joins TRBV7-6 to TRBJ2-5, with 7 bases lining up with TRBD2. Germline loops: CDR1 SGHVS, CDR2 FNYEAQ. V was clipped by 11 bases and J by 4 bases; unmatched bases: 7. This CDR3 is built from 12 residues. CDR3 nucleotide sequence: TGTGCCGGATCATGGGGGGGAGAGACCCAGTACTTC. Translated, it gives CAGSWGGETQYF. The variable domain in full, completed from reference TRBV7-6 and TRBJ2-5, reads GAGVSQSPRYKVTKRGQDVALRCDPISGHVSLYWYRQALGQGPEFLTYFNYEAQQDKSGLPNDRFSAERPEGSISTLTIQRTEQRDSAMYRCAGSWGGETQYFGPGTRLLVL.

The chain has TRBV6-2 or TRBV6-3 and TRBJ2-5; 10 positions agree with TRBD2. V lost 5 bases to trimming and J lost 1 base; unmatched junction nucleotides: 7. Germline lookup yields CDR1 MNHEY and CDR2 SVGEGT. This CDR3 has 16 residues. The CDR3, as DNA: TGTGCCAGCAGTCGAAGACTAGCGGGTGTCCAAGAGACCCAGTACTTC. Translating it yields CASSRRLAGVQETQYF.

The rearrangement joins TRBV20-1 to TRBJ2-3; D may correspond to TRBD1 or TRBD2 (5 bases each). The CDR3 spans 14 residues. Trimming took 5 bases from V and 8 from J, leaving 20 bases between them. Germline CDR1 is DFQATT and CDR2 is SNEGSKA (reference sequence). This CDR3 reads CSARRETGASTQYF. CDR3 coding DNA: TGCAGTGCTCGCCGAGAGACCGGGGCGAGTACGCAGTATTTT.

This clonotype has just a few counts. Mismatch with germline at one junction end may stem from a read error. The CDR3 sequence is CARSQGTGAILNYEQYF. Here the CDR3 DNA reads TGCGCCCGCAGCCAAGGGACGGGGGCAATCCTGAACTACGAGCAGTACTTC. This chain links TRBV5-1 with TRBJ2-7, with D perhaps being TRBD1 or TRBD2 (6 bases each). The CDR3 sequence is 17 residues long. Germline V gene lookup returns CDR1 SGHRS and CDR2 YFSETQ.

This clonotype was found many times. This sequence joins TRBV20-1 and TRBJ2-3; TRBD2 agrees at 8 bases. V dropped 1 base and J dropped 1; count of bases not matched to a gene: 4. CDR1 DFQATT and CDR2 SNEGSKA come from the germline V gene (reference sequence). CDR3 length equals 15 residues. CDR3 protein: CSARVELAGTDTQYF. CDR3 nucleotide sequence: TGCAGTGCTAGAGTGGAACTAGCGGGCACAGATACGCAGTATTTT.

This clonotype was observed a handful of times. CDR3 DNA sequence: TGTGCCAGCAGCTCCGGGACAGGCGTTCTGGTCTATGGCTACACCTTC. It yields the protein CASSSGTGVLVYGYTF. The rearrangement joins TRBV7-9 to TRBJ1-2; 8 positions agree with TRBD1. The germline V gene has CDR1 SEHNR and CDR2 FQNEAQ (reference sequence). The V gene end was trimmed by 4 bases and the J gene end by 4 bases; junction bases not matched to a gene: 11. The CDR3 sequence is 16 residues long.

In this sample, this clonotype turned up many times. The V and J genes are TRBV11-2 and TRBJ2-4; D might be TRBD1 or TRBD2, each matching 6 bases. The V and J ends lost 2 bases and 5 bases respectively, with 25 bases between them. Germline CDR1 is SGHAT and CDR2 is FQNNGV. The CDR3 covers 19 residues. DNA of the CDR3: TGTGCCAGCAGCTTACATGACAGGCCGGTTCGGGGGAGCCAAAACATTCAGTACTTC. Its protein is CASSLHDRPVRGSQNIQYF.

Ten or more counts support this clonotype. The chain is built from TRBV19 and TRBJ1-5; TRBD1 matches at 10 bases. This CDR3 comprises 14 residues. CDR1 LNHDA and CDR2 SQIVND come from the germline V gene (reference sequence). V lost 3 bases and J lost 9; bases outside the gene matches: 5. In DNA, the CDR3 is TGTGCCAGTAGTATCGGGACAGGGGAAATGCCCCAGCATTTT. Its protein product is CASSIGTGEMPQHF.

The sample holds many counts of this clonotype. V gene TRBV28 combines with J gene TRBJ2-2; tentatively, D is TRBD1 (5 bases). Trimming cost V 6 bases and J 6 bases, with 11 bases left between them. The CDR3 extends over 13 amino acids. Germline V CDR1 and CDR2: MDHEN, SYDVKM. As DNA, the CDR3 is TGTGCCAGCAGCCCAGGGTTCCCCGGGGAGCTGTTTTTT. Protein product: CASSPGFPGELFF.

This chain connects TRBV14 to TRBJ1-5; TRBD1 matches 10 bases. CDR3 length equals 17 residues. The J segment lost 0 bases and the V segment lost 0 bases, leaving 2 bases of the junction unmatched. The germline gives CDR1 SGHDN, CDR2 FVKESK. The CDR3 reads CASSQEGTGVSNQPQHF. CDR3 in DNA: TGTGCCAGCAGCCAAGAAGGGACAGGGGTTAGCAATCAGCCCCAGCATTTT.

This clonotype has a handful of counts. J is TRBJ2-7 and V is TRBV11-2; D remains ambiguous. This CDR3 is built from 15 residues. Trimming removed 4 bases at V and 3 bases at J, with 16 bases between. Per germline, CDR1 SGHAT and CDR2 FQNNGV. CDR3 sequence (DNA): TGTGCCAGCAGCTCCGGTAGAAGGGCTCTCTACGAGCAGTACTTC. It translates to CASSSGRRALYEQYF.

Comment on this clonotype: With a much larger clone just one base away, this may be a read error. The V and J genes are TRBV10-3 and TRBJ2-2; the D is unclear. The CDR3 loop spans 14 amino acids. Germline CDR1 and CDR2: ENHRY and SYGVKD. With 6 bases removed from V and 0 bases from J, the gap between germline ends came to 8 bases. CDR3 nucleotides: TGTGCCATCAGAGGATTTTCGAACACCGGGGAGCTGTTTTTT. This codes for CAIRGFSNTGELFF.

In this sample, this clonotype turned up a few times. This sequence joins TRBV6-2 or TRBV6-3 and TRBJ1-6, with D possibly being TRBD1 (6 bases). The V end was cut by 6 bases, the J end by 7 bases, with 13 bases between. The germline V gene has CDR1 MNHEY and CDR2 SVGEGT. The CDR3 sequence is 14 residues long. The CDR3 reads CASSRNTGNSPLHF. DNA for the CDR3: TGTGCCAGCAGCCGCAACACAGGGAATTCACCCCTCCACTTT.

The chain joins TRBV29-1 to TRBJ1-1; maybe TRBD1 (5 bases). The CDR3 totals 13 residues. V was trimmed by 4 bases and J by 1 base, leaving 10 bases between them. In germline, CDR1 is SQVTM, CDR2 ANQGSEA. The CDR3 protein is CSVGGQGNTEAFF. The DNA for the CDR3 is TGCAGCGTTGGAGGGCAGGGGAACACTGAAGCTTTCTTT. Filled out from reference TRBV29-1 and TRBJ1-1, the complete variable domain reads SAVISQKPSRDICQRGTSLTIQCQVDSQVTMMFWYRQQPGQSLTLIATANQGSEATYESGFVIDKFPISRPNLTFSTLTVSNMSPEDSSIYLCSVGGQGNTEAFFGQGTRLTVV.

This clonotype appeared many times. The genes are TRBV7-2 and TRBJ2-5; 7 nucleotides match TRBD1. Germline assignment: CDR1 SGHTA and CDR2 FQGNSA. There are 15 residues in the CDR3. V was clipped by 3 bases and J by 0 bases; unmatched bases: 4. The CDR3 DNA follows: TGTGCCAGCAGCTTGACAGGGAAGTACCAAGAGACCCAGTACTTC. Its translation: CASSLTGKYQETQYF.